Below are 9 T cell receptor beta chains sequenced from a single sample in a study of PD-1 and CTLA-4 blockade in melanoma. Using immunoSEQ multiplex PCR, the repertoire was profiled, and TCRdb retains in-frame clones only, with some absent. The data show tens of thousands of clones, with approximately 90% seen just once and about 8.6% held by the top ten. Sequenced here: CD8+ T cells from peripheral blood, sampled from a patient given anti-PD-1 treatment. These receptors were obtained from a human donor with melanoma.

CDR3 DNA sequence: TGTGCCAGCTCACCACCGAGGACGGGGGGGCCCGGGGAGCTGTTTTTT. It is translated as CASSPPRTGGPGELFF. The rearrangement joins TRBV18 to TRBJ2-2; 8 positions match TRBD2. V was clipped by 0 bases and J by 6 bases; unmatched bases: 6. Germline loops: CDR1 KGHSH, CDR2 LQKENI. There are 16 residues in the CDR3.

The chain has TRBV10-2 and TRBJ2-3; the D gene is possibly TRBD2 (6 bases). Germline V CDR1 and CDR2: WSHSY, SAAADI. This CDR3 is built from 15 residues. Trimming took off 5 bases at V and 0 bases at J, with 12 bases between the two ends. The DNA for the CDR3 is TGCGCCAGCAGTCCGACTAGGCCTAGCACAGATACGCAGTATTTT. Protein product: CASSPTRPSTDTQYF.

The chain has TRBV10-3 and TRBJ2-1; 8 bases fit TRBD2. With 4 bases clipped from V and 4 bases from J, the junction kept 9 bases outside the gene matches. The CDR3 covers 16 residues. Germline V lookup: CDR1 ENHRY, CDR2 SYGVKD. The CDR3: CAISGTTSETYNEQFF. DNA for the CDR3: TGTGCCATCAGTGGGACGACTAGCGAGACTTACAATGAGCAGTTCTTC.

The CDR3 sequence: CASSRSQGHVGTGELFF. CDR3 in DNA: TGTGCCAGCTCACGAAGCCAGGGTCATGTAGGGACCGGGGAGCTGTTTTTT. The chain recombines TRBV18 with TRBJ2-2; D is possibly TRBD1 (5 bases). The CDR3 runs to 17 residues. The germline V gene has CDR1 KGHSH and CDR2 LQKENI. V lost 4 bases and J lost 5, with 20 bases in between.

The V and J genes are TRBV24-1 and TRBJ2-7; 7 bases agree with TRBD2. Germline loops: CDR1 KGHDR, CDR2 SFDVKD. Germline trimming cut 6 bases from V and 7 bases from J; bases unmatched to any gene: 2. The length of the CDR3 is 11 residues. CDR3 coding DNA: TGTGCCACCAGTTGGGGGGGAGAGCAGTACTTC. It yields the protein CATSWGGEQYF.

This clone is medium-sized (0.01 to 0.1%) within its sample. Distinct nucleotide sequences in the sample also encode this CDR3. This sequence joins TRBV5-1 and TRBJ2-7; a weak D match, TRBD1 (5 bases). Germline lookup yields CDR1 SGHRS and CDR2 YFSETQ. V was trimmed by 4 bases and J by 1 base, leaving 9 bases between them. This CDR3 has 13 residues. CDR3 coding DNA: TGCGCCAGCAGCCCGACAGAATCCTACGAGCAGTACTTC. Translated: CASSPTESYEQYF.

The chain joins TRBV15 to TRBJ2-1; D gene uncertain. V dropped 0 bases and J dropped 6 bases, with 12 bases sitting between them. The CDR3 contains 15 residues. Germline loops: CDR1 LNHNV, CDR2 YYDKDF (reference sequence). In nucleotides, the CDR3 is TGTGCCACCAGCAGAGACACTGCCCCCTCCAATGAGCAGTTCTTC. As protein: CATSRDTAPSNEQFF.

The chain employs TRBV19 and TRBJ2-2; D remains unclear. V was cut by 3 bases and J by 3 bases, with 17 bases left in between. The germline V gene has CDR1 LNHDA and CDR2 SQIVND (reference sequence). The CDR3 consists of 17 residues. DNA for the CDR3: TGTGCCAGTAGTATTAGGCCTTTAAGGAAAGACACCGGGGAGCTGTTTTTT. This sequence encodes CASSIRPLRKDTGELFF.

The J gene is TRBJ2-7, the V gene TRBV3-1 (or the pseudogene TRBV3-2); 9 bases agree with TRBD1. Looked up from germline, CDR1 is LGHDT and CDR2 is YNNKEL (reference sequence). V dropped 4 bases and J dropped 3; count of bases not matched to a gene: 7. The CDR3 has 15 amino acids. CDR3 coding DNA: TGTGCCAGCAGCCTGTCCGGGACAGGGTACTACGAGCAGTACTTC. This translates into CASSLSGTGYYEQYF.